The 7 T cell receptor beta chains below all came from one sample that was sequenced in a study of blood T cell repertoires in COVID-19. Repertoires were generated with immunoSEQ multiplex PCR, while TCRdb's copy carries only in-frame clones and drops some. The data show about 42,000 clones, about 86% seen once. The source material was peripheral blood. The source of these receptors is a man between 70 and 80 years old with acute or convalescent COVID-19.

This chain links TRBV25-1 with TRBJ1-2, with 7 bases matching TRBD1. Germline V gene lookup returns CDR1 MGHDK and CDR2 SYGVNS. The CDR3 runs 12 residues. Trimming at V came to 4 bases and at J to 5 bases, leaving 1 base not matched to a gene. In DNA, the CDR3 is TGTGCCAGCAGTGGGACAGGTTATGGCTACACCTTC. Amino acid sequence: CASSGTGYGYTF.

The chain couples TRBV3-1 (or the pseudogene TRBV3-2) to TRBJ1-1; the D gene is possibly TRBD1 (6 bases). The CDR3 covers 10 residues. Germline assignment: CDR1 LGHDT and CDR2 YNNKEL (reference sequence). CDR3 sequence: CALRGGQAFF. In DNA form, the CDR3 reads TGTGCGCTCCGGGGGGGCCAAGCTTTCTTT.

The chain joins TRBV5-6 to TRBJ2-7; 9 bases match TRBD2. The CDR3 has 14 residues. Trimming cost V 4 bases and J 4 bases; bases outside gene matches: 6. CDR1 and CDR2 (germline): SGHDT, YYEEEE. The CDR3 here is CASSPLTSGYEQYF. The CDR3, as DNA: TGTGCCAGCAGCCCCTTAACTAGCGGGTACGAGCAGTACTTC.

The gene calls are TRBV27 and TRBJ1-1; 7 bases map to TRBD1. Germline lookup yields CDR1 MNHEY and CDR2 SMNVEV (reference sequence). This CDR3 comprises 13 residues. With V trimmed by 6 bases and J by 5 bases, 6 bases remained unmatched. CDR3 sequence: CASRGQDGTEAFF. CDR3 bases: TGTGCCAGCAGAGGACAGGACGGGACTGAAGCTTTCTTT.

J is TRBJ2-2 and V is TRBV11-2, with D tentatively TRBD1 (6 bases). Trimming cost V 1 base and J 3 bases, with 6 bases left between them. CDR1 and CDR2 from the germline V gene are SGHAT and FQNNGV. The CDR3 sequence is 14 residues long. CDR3 protein: CASSLGTDTGELFF. CDR3 in DNA: TGTGCCAGCAGCTTAGGGACAGACACCGGGGAGCTGTTTTTT.

The chain has TRBV11-2 and TRBJ1-3, with D uncertain. CDR3 length: 15 amino acids. The V gene's germline CDR1 is SGHAT and CDR2 FQNNGV. The V gene lost 5 bases and the J gene lost 0 bases, with 11 bases spanning the gap. CDR3 bases: TGTGCCAGCAGCCAAGACTGGAGCTCTGGAAACACCATATATTTT. Protein: CASSQDWSSGNTIYF.

The rearrangement joins TRBV3-1 (or the pseudogene TRBV3-2) to TRBJ1-5; no reliable D call. Germline CDR1 and CDR2: LGHDT and YNNKEL (reference sequence). There are 15 residues in the CDR3. V was shortened by 1 base and J by 5 bases, with 12 bases between the two germline ends. CDR3 amino acids: CASSQVRIRDQPQHF. The CDR3, as DNA: TGTGCCAGCAGCCAAGTGAGGATCCGCGATCAGCCCCAGCATTTT.